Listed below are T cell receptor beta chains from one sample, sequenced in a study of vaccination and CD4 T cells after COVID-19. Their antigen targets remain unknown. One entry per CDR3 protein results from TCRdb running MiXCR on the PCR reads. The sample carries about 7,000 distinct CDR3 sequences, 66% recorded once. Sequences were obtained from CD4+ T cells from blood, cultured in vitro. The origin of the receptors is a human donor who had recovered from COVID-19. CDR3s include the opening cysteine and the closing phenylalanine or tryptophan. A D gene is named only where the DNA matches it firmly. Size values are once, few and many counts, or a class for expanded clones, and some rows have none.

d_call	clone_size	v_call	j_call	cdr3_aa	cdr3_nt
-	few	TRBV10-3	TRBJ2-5	CAISEPRAGQTQYF	TGTGCCATCAGTGAGCCCCGGGCGGGGCAGACCCAGTACTTC
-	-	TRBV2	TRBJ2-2	CASTLASRELFF	TGTGCCAGCACACTAGCTAGCCGGGAGCTGTTTTTT
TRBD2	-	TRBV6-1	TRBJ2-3	CASKLASTDTQYF	TGTGCCAGCAAACTAGCGAGCACAGATACGCAGTATTTT
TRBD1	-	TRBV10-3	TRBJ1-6	CATLQGADSPLHF	TGTGCCACCCTACAGGGGGCGGATTCACCCCTCCACTTT
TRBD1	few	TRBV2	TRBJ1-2	CASRPDREAHTF	TGTGCCAGCAGACCGGACAGGGAAGCACACACCTTC
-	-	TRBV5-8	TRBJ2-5	CASSLAGRGFGETQYF	TGTGCCAGCAGCTTGGCGGGCAGGGGATTCGGGGAGACCCAGTACTTC
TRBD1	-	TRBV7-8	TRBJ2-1	CASSLAGTGSYNEQFF	TGTGCCAGCAGCCTAGCCGGGACAGGGTCCTACAATGAGCAGTTCTTC
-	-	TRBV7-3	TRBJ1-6	CASSLNPQGNSPLHF	TGTGCCAGCAGCTTAAATCCCCAGGGCAATTCACCCCTCCACTTT
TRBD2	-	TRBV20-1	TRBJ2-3	CSASKAGGTDTQYF	TGCAGTGCTAGCAAAGCGGGAGGGACAGATACGCAGTATTTT
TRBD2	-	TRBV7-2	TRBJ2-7	CASSPMTSGRAYEQYF	TGTGCCAGCAGCCCGATGACTAGCGGGAGGGCCTACGAGCAGTACTTC
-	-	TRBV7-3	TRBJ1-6	CASRLHPNFNSPLHF	TGTGCCAGCAGGCTACACCCTAACTTTAATTCACCCCTCCACTTT
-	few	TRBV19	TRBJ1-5	CASSLRPAGNQPQHF	TGTGCCAGTAGTCTGAGACCTGCGGGCAATCAGCCCCAGCATTTT
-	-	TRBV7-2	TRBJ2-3	CASSRRGPTDTQYF	TGTGCCAGCAGCCGGAGGGGTCCCACAGATACGCAGTATTTT
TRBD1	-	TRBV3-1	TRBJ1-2	CASSQGTGGWGGYTF	TGTGCCAGCAGCCAAGGGACAGGGGGCTGGGGAGGCTACACCTTC
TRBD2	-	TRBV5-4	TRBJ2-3	CASSFGLAGGLDTQYF	TGTGCCAGCAGCTTCGGACTAGCGGGAGGCTTGGATACGCAGTATTTT
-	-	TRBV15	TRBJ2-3	CATSRGSSFGTDTQYF	TGTGCCACCAGCAGAGGCAGTTCTTTCGGCACAGATACGCAGTATTTT
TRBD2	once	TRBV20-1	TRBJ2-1	CSAGIAGSSYNEQFF	TGCAGTGCTGGGATAGCGGGTAGCTCCTACAATGAGCAGTTCTTC
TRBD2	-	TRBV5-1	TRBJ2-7	CASSGTGLASYEQYF	TGCGCCAGCAGCGGGACGGGACTAGCCTCCTACGAGCAGTACTTC
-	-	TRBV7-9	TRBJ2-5	CATGGQGGETQYF	TGTGCCACCGGCGGACAGGGAGGGGAGACCCAGTACTTC
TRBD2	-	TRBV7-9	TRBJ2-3	CASSSGLAGGDTDTQYF	TGTGCCAGCAGCTCGGGACTAGCGGGGGGAGACACAGATACGCAGTATTTT
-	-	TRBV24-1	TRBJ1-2	CATYGPGQTVGYGYTF	TGTGCCACCTATGGCCCCGGGCAGACGGTCGGCTATGGCTACACCTTC
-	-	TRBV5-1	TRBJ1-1	CASSLATGKNTEAFF	TGCGCCAGCAGCTTGGCTACAGGGAAGAACACTGAAGCTTTCTTT
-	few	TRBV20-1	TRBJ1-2	CSASIQGSNGYTF	TGCAGTGCTAGTATCCAGGGTAGTAATGGCTACACCTTC
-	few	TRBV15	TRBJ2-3	CATSRVMGRITDTQYF	TGTGCCACCAGCAGAGTCATGGGGAGGATCACAGATACGCAGTATTTT
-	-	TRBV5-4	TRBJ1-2	CASSLRGSNYGYTF	TGTGCCAGCAGCTTGCGGGGGTCTAACTATGGCTACACCTTC
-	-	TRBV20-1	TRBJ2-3	CSAQRASTDTQYF	TGCAGTGCCCAGCGGGCTAGCACAGATACGCAGTATTTT
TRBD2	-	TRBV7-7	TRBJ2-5	CASSPTGLAGGETQYF	TGTGCTAGCAGCCCAACGGGACTAGCGGGAGGAGAGACCCAGTACTTC
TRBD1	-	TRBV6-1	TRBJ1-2	CASRRDRGVTGYTF	TGTGCCAGCAGGAGGGACAGGGGGGTTACTGGCTACACCTTC
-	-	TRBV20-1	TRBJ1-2	CSATAGEGYTF	TGCAGTGCTACCGCCGGGGAGGGCTACACCTTC
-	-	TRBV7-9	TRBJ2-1	CASSLAVGYEQFF	TGTGCCAGCAGCTTAGCGGTTGGTTATGAGCAGTTCTTC
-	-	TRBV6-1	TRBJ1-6	CASNGRTVYNSPLHF	TGTGCCAGCAACGGACGGACTGTCTATAATTCACCCCTCCACTTT
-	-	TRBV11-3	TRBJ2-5	CASNNGPYTGETQYF	TGTGCCAGCAACAATGGTCCTTACACAGGAGAGACCCAGTACTTC
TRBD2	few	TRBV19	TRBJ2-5	CASSTGDYSETQYF	TGTGCCAGTAGTACCGGGGACTACTCGGAGACCCAGTACTTC
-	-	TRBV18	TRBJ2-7	CASSQLGYEQYF	TGTGCCAGCTCCCAATTAGGGTACGAGCAGTACTTC
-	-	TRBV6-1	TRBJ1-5	CASRSTGLGNQPQHF	TGTGCCAGCAGATCTACAGGGTTGGGCAATCAGCCCCAGCATTTT
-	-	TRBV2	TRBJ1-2	CASSSQGGEEGYTF	TGTGCCAGCAGCAGCCAAGGGGGGGAGGAGGGCTACACCTTC
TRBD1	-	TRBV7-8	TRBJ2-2	CASSPFGGTGRVTGELFF	TGTGCCAGCAGCCCATTTGGGGGGACAGGGAGGGTTACCGGGGAGCTGTTTTTT
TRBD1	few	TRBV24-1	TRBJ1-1	CATSDPRQGSTEAFF	TGTGCCACCAGTGACCCCCGACAGGGGTCCACTGAAGCTTTCTTT
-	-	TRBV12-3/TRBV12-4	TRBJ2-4	CASSLRFKNIQYF	TGTGCCAGCAGTTTACGGTTCAAAAACATTCAGTACTTC
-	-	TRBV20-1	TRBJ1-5	CSARDLGTVSQHF	TGCAGTGCTAGAGATTTGGGGACCGTTTCCCAGCATTTT
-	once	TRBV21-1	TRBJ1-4	CASSKSLCQRFF	TGTGCCAGCAGCAAAAGCCTTTGTCAGAGGTTTTTT
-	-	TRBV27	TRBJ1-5	CASRRLAGMGNQPQHF	TGTGCCAGCAGGAGATTGGCGGGGATGGGCAATCAGCCCCAGCATTTT
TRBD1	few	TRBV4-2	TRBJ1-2	CASSEGTAYYGYTF	TGTGCCAGCAGCGAGGGGACAGCCTACTATGGCTACACCTTC
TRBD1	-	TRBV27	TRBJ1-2	CASSLRLGQDYYGYTF	TGTGCCAGCAGTCTACGACTCGGACAGGATTACTATGGCTACACCTTC
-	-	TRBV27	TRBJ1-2	CASSLNGGPGYTF	TGTGCCAGCAGTTTAAATGGGGGGCCTGGCTACACCTTC
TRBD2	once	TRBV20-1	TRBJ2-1	CSAPPPPGGQEQFF	TGCAGTGCTCCCCCTCCGCCGGGAGGGCAGGAGCAGTTCTTC
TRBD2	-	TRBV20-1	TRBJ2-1	CSARAASGHIREQFF	TGCAGTGCTAGGGCGGCTAGCGGTCATATTAGGGAGCAGTTCTTC
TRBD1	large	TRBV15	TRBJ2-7	CATSREGQGAWEQYF	TGTGCCACCAGCAGAGAGGGACAGGGGGCGTGGGAGCAGTACTTC